This record covers a single TCR beta chain. Its antigen is undetermined. Trimming stripped 8 bases from V and 1 base from J, with 17 bases between. In germline, CDR1 is LGHDT, CDR2 YNNKEL (reference sequence). The CDR3 has 15 amino acids. It was with a sample-barcoded 5' primer and a J-beta primer mix that a second PCR of roughly 7 to 11 cycles was run. Each of the cDNA molecules was tagged by a template-switch adaptor with 12 random nucleotides. TCRdb re-called the 5' RACE reads through MiXCR, storing one row per CDR3 protein. The data contain some 900,000 distinct CDR3 sequences, roughly 52% of them singletons. The data were obtained in a study of blood T cells in healthy people across ages. Study-wide findings and caveats: Higher diversity and more naive CD4+ cells were features of long-lived donors, compared to aged donors. Diversity of TCR beta per million T cells declined in a roughly linear way with age.

The V call is TRBV3-1, the J call TRBJ1-1; weak D call: TRBD1 (5 bases). Sequenced sample: blood. The receptor was isolated from a man aged 25-45 years in good health. The DNA of the CDR3 is TGTGCCAGCGCCCACCAGGGTGCGGGGAACACTGAAGCTTTCTTT. Its protein is CASAHQGAGNTEAFF.